The 8 T cell receptor beta chains below were found in one sample sequenced in a study of blood T cell repertoires in COVID-19 (dated by TCRdb to 2020 to 2021). Receptor amplification or capture employed the immunoSEQ multiplex PCR assay. TCRdb's version of the immuneACCESS table is confined to in-frame rearrangements and falls short of the full clone set. An unresolved V gene accounts for under half of the shortfall where checked; the remainder is of unknown origin. This sample comprises about 260,000 clones, approximately 87% of them detected only once. Roughly 8.6% of the sample comes from the top ten. The sequenced sample consisted of peripheral blood. These receptors came from a human donor in a cohort sampled during active COVID-19.

This clone was observed at least ten times. The V and J genes are TRBV27 and TRBJ2-7; perhaps TRBD2 as D (7 bases). The CDR3 spans 14 residues. Trimming removed 5 bases from V and 3 bases from J, with 14 bases in between. CDR1 is MNHEY, CDR2 SMNVEV, per germline (reference sequence). This chain's CDR3 is CASSMRGRNYEQYF. CDR3 sequence (DNA): TGTGCCAGCAGTATGCGGGGGCGGAACTACGAGCAGTACTTC.

This chain connects TRBV25-1 to TRBJ2-5, with a weak D call TRBD2 (6 bases). The CDR3 contains 16 residues. V shed 3 bases and J shed 5 bases, with 19 bases lying between them. CDR1 and CDR2 (germline): MGHDK, SYGVNS. The CDR3 DNA sequence: TGTGCCAGCAGTGAGATTTCCGGGAGCGGAGTGGAGACCCAGTACTTC. This sequence encodes CASSEISGSGVETQYF.

The gene calls are TRBV7-3 and TRBJ2-2; 7 bases agree with TRBD1. V was clipped by 4 bases and J by 7 bases; unmatched bases: 9. The CDR3 consists of 15 residues. In germline, CDR1 is SGHTA, CDR2 FQGTGA. The CDR3 loop is CASSSPLGQVGELFF. The CDR3 DNA is TGTGCCAGCAGCTCGCCATTAGGACAGGTCGGGGAGCTGTTTTTT. Based on the CDR3 plus reference TRBV7-3 and TRBJ2-2, the full variable domain is GAGVSQTPSNKVTEKGKYVELRCDPISGHTALYWYRQSLGQGPEFLIYFQGTGAADDSGLPNDRFFAVRPEGSVSTLKIQRTERGDSAVYLCASSSPLGQVGELFFGEGSRLTVL.

The chain couples TRBV6-5 to TRBJ1-2; no definite D call. Germline CDR1 and CDR2: MNHEY and SVGAGI. The CDR3 length is 12 residues. Between the trimmed V and J ends, which lost 6 bases and 5 bases, there was a span of 10 bases. The chain's CDR3 is CASSPHNYGYTF. In nucleotides, the CDR3 is TGTGCCAGCAGCCCCCACAATTATGGCTACACCTTC.

The V gene is TRBV6-5, the J gene TRBJ2-7, with 8 nucleotides matching TRBD1. CDR1 is MNHEY, CDR2 SVGAGI, per germline. The CDR3 is 13 amino acids. With 6 bases clipped from V and 6 bases from J, the junction kept 7 bases outside the gene matches. Here the CDR3 reads CASRNRGSGEQYF. CDR3 nucleotides: TGTGCCAGCAGAAACAGGGGGTCAGGCGAGCAGTACTTC.

The rearrangement links TRBV6-5 to TRBJ1-5, with no clear D. The CDR3 is made up of 14 amino acids. The germline V and J ends were trimmed by 5 bases and 2 bases, with 10 bases remaining between them. From germline, CDR1 is MNHEY and CDR2 SVGAGI. The CDR3 sequence: CASSRNRGNQPQHF. In DNA, the CDR3 is TGTGCCAGCAGTAGAAACCGGGGCAATCAGCCCCAGCATTTT.

The chain recombines TRBV6-5 with TRBJ1-2; D may be TRBD1 (6 bases). Trimming took 7 bases from V and 2 from J, leaving 11 bases between them. The CDR3 has 13 residues. The germline gives CDR1 MNHEY, CDR2 SVGAGI. In DNA, the CDR3 is TGTGCCAGCAACCGAGGGACAAACTATGGCTACACCTTC. Protein sequence: CASNRGTNYGYTF.

The chain links TRBV6-5 to TRBJ2-7; TRBD1 matches 7 bases. Trimming removed 4 bases from V and 0 bases from J; junction bases left unmatched: 6. The CDR3 is 15 residues long. Germline V CDR1 and CDR2: MNHEY, SVGAGI. As DNA, the CDR3 is TGTGCCAGCAGTTTGGCAGGGACAGACTCCTACGAGCAGTACTTC. Residues: CASSLAGTDSYEQYF.